These T cell receptor beta chains were read from a single sample in a study of blood T cell repertoires in COVID-19. Measured with immunoSEQ multiplex PCR; TCRdb has only the in-frame clones, and not every one. The table has 29,000 or so clones, less than 90% seen once; the top ten hold about 9.8%. The specimen was peripheral blood. These receptors all stem from an elderly man with active COVID-19. The conserved cysteine and the conserved F or W are not part of the CDR3 here. The D gene is left open where the match is weak.

CDR3 protein | J gene | D gene | V gene
AITPDRNQPQH | TRBJ1-5 | - | TRBV10-3
ASRDPRVRNSPLH | TRBJ1-6 | - | TRBV12-5
ASSQKSGTETQY | TRBJ2-5 | - | TRBV5-4
ASSRGQANQPQH | TRBJ1-5 | TRBD1 | TRBV19
ASSRGTAENSPLH | TRBJ1-6 | TRBD1 | TRBV11-2
ASSVGTSGPTDTQY | TRBJ2-3 | TRBD2 | TRBV9
ASSPQGRLGYT | TRBJ1-2 | - | TRBV5-4
ASSYSGTNTGELF | TRBJ2-2 | - | TRBV6-5
ASSPDRGDSPLH | TRBJ1-6 | TRBD1 | TRBV5-4
ASSLAGSHGYT | TRBJ1-2 | - | TRBV5-1
AISDRDRGMVNTEAF | TRBJ1-1 | TRBD1 | TRBV10-3
ATRRGGLQETQY | TRBJ2-5 | TRBD2 | TRBV7-6
ASSQEGSPSTDTQY | TRBJ2-3 | - | TRBV3-1/TRBV3-2
ASSPPGGGAQNEQF | TRBJ2-1 | TRBD2 | TRBV9
ASSGTATYGYT | TRBJ1-2 | - | TRBV2
ASSPGTERGNTIY | TRBJ1-3 | TRBD1 | TRBV18
ASSPSGTSGLNEQF | TRBJ2-1 | TRBD2 | TRBV6-6
SVVGDKADTQY | TRBJ2-3 | - | TRBV29-1
ASSGQGGYAGYT | TRBJ1-2 | TRBD1 | TRBV10-1
ASRDRLGRDTQY | TRBJ2-3 | - | TRBV6-5
ASRKDRANTEAF | TRBJ1-1 | TRBD1 | TRBV4-1
ASSPPGQGASPLH | TRBJ1-6 | TRBD1 | TRBV6-5
ASSPDTVNSPLH | TRBJ1-6 | - | TRBV7-8